This T cell receptor beta chain was profiled in a study of T cells in Graves' hyperthyroidism and ophthalmopathy. There are many counts of this clonotype. PBMCs were obtained from 10 ml fresh peripheral blood. V shed 7 bases and J shed 2 bases, with 10 bases lying between them. CDR1 and CDR2 (germline): LNHDA, SQIVND (reference sequence). The CDR3 totals 13 residues. RNA transcripts gave rise to amplified TCR beta CDR3 regions. TCR CDR3 regions were first amplified by RT-PCR with HTBI primers. A single record per CDR3 protein comes from TCRdb applying MiXCR to the multiplex PCR reads. This table holds a few hundred thousand distinct CDR3 sequences, approximately 19% found once.

Sequencing used blood. The chain carries TRBV19 and TRBJ2-3, with D hard to call. The TCR originated in a woman aged 18-29 years with Graves' hyperthyroidism. CDR3 nucleotide sequence: TGTGCCAGTATGGAGAGCTTCACAGATACGCAGTATTTT. This encodes CASMESFTDTQYF. Looking up the rest from reference TRBV19 and TRBJ2-3 gives the full variable domain: DGGITQSPKYLFRKEGQNVTLSCEQNLNHDAMYWYRQDPGQGLRLIYYSQIVNDFQKGDIAEGYSVSREKKESFPLTVTSAQKNPTAFYLCASMESFTDTQYFGPGTRLTVL.